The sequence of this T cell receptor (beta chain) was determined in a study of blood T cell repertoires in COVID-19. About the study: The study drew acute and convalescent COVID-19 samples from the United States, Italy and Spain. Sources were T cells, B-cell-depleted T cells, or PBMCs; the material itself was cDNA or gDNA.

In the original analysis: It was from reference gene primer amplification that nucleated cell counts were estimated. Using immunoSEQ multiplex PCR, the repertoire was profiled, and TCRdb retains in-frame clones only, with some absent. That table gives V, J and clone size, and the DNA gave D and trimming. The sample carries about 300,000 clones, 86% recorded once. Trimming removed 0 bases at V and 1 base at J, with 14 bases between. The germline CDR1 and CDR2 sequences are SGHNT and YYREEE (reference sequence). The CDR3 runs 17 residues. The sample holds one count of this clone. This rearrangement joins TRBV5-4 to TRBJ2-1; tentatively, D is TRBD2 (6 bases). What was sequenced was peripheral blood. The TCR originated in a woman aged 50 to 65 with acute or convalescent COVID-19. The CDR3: CASSLGGRGVSYNEQFF. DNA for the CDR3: TGTGCCAGCAGCTTGGGTGGGCGGGGAGTTTCCTACAATGAGCAGTTCTTC.